This TCR beta chain appears in the sequencing data of a study of T cell changes during pregnancy in multiple sclerosis. CDR3 length: 12 amino acids. Germline loops: CDR1 MGHRA, CDR2 YSYEKL. V lost 1 base and J lost 4, with 3 bases in between. Assay used: immunoSEQ multiplex PCR; TCRdb lists only in-frame clones, some missing. The table has 45,000 to 60,000 clones, roughly nine tenths seen once. The TCR comes from a female donor with multiple sclerosis, enrolled in a pregnancy study. The rearrangement joins TRBV4-1 to TRBJ2-3; D not resolved. Sequences were derived from CD4+ T cells from peripheral blood mononuclear cells, sampled before pregnancy. The CDR3 nucleotides read TGCGCCAGCAGCCAAGCGGCAGATACGCAGTATTTT. Translation gives CASSQAADTQYF.